Shown below are 22 T cell receptor beta chains from a single sample sequenced in a study of OX40 agonist ivuxolimab in advanced cancers. Library construction relied on the immunoSEQ multiplex PCR assay. TCRdb stores this immuneACCESS table with in-frame sequences only. Part of the clones is absent; in the studies checked, under half of the shortfall reflects unresolved V genes, and no reason is known for the rest. The sample records approximately 70,000 clones, roughly 89% of which are singletons. 2.8% of the sample rests with the top ten. Sequenced material: CD4+ or CD8+ T cells sorted from blood, taken in a trial of the OX40 agonist ivuxolimab. These TCRs come from an adult with an advanced solid tumor such as melanoma, head and neck, liver or kidney cancer.

The rearrangement uses TRBV6-1 and TRBJ1-5; D gene unclear. Germline V gene sequence: CDR1 MNHNS, CDR2 SASEGT. The CDR3 has 13 residues. With 1 base removed from V and 3 bases from J, the gap between germline ends came to 4 bases. In nucleotides, the CDR3 is TGTGCCAGCAGTGAAGACCCCAATCAGCCCCAGCATTTT. It is translated as CASSEDPNQPQHF.

This clone was seen just once. The chain is built from TRBV5-5 and TRBJ1-5; no firm D call. This CDR3 contains 14 residues. V lost 0 bases and J lost 2, with 6 bases in between. Per germline, CDR1 SGHKS and CDR2 YYEKEE (reference sequence). The CDR3 reads CASSLESRNQPQHF. The CDR3 coding sequence is TGTGCCAGCAGCTTGGAGAGCCGCAATCAGCCCCAGCATTTT. Full variable domain (missing parts from reference TRBV5-5 and TRBJ1-5): DAGVTQSPTHLIKTRGQQVTLRCSPISGHKSVSWYQQVLGQGPQFIFQYYEKEERGRGNFPDRFSARQFPNYSSELNVNALLLGDSALYLCASSLESRNQPQHFGDGTRLSIL.

CDR3 coding DNA: TGTGCCTGGAGTGTACGGACTAGCGGCGTCCAGGCCCAGTATTTT. Encoded protein: CAWSVRTSGVQAQYF. The V call is TRBV30, the J call TRBJ2-3, with TRBD2 matching 10 bases. J lost 12 bases, V lost 0 bases, and 12 bases had no gene match. This CDR3 is built from 15 residues. Per germline, CDR1 GTSNPN and CDR2 SVGIG (reference sequence).

This chain connects TRBV9 to TRBJ1-2; D is uncertain. Germline V gene sequence: CDR1 SGDLS, CDR2 YYNGEE. The CDR3 has 16 amino acids. V was shortened by 2 bases and J by 1 base, with 15 bases between the two germline ends. CDR3 region: CASSVGGIPGNYGYTF. The CDR3 DNA sequence: TGTGCCAGCAGCGTCGGAGGGATCCCCGGTAACTATGGCTACACCTTC.

This clone was found a few times. The rearrangement joins TRBV28 to TRBJ1-2; 10 bases agree with TRBD1. With V trimmed by 2 bases and J by 5 bases, 5 bases remained unmatched. The length of the CDR3 is 15 residues. Germline V gene sequence: CDR1 MDHEN, CDR2 SYDVKM. CDR3 sequence: CASSLRPGQGYGYTF. The CDR3 DNA reads as TGTGCCAGCAGTTTACGCCCGGGACAGGGGTATGGCTACACCTTC.

The chain uses TRBV28 and TRBJ2-3; TRBD1 agrees at 8 bases. With V trimmed by 5 bases and J by 0 bases, 4 bases remained unmatched. Looked up from germline, CDR1 is MDHEN and CDR2 is SYDVKM. CDR3 length: 15 amino acids. The CDR3 bases are TGTGCCAGCAGTCCGGGGACAGGTAGCACAGATACGCAGTATTTT. Its translation: CASSPGTGSTDTQYF.

The chain joins TRBV18 to TRBJ1-2; 7 nucleotides agree with TRBD1. The CDR3 has 15 residues. The trim removed 3 bases at V and 4 bases at J, leaving 8 bases unmatched. Germline CDR1 reads KGHSH; CDR2 reads LQKENI. The CDR3 DNA follows: TGTGCCAGCTCACCGGGACAGCAGCAGGGCTATGGCTACACCTTC. Residues: CASSPGQQQGYGYTF.

The gene calls are TRBV9 and TRBJ1-1; a possible D gene is TRBD1 (5 bases). The CDR3 is 14 residues long. The germline V and J ends were trimmed by 3 bases and 1 base, with 10 bases remaining between them. From germline, CDR1 is SGDLS and CDR2 YYNGEE. The CDR3 region is CASSAREPNTEAFF. The CDR3 DNA reads as TGTGCCAGCAGCGCCAGGGAACCGAACACTGAAGCTTTCTTT.

For this clone: Other DNA sequences from this sample encode an identical CDR3 as well. The chain has TRBV6-5 and TRBJ2-5, with no clear D. CDR1 and CDR2 (germline): MNHEY, SVGAGI. This CDR3 is 11 amino acids long. The V end lost 2 bases, the J end lost 4 bases, and 2 bases lay between the germline ends. CDR3 region: CASSYTETQYF. CDR3 DNA: TGTGCCAGCAGTTACACAGAGACCCAGTACTTC.

Note on this clone: A much larger clonotype is one base distant, so this may be a read error. This sample includes further DNA sequences coding for the same CDR3. This chain joins TRBV4-1 and TRBJ1-1, with D perhaps TRBD1 (6 bases). The V end was cut by 6 bases, the J end by 0 bases, with 11 bases between. Germline V gives CDR1 MGHRA, CDR2 YSYEKL. The CDR3 has 14 amino acids. The CDR3 sequence is CASSHDRLNTEAFF. CDR3 nucleotide sequence: TGCGCCAGCAGTCATGACAGGTTGAACACTGAAGCTTTCTTT.

Points on this clone: Other DNA sequences within the sample encode an identical CDR3. The J gene is TRBJ2-2, the V gene TRBV5-1; the D is unclear. This CDR3 has 15 amino acids. Trimming shortened V by 1 base and J by 0 bases, and 7 bases separated the two germline ends. Germline values: CDR1 SGHRS, CDR2 YFSETQ. In nucleotides, the CDR3 is TGCGCCAGCAGCTTGAGGCCAGCGAACACCGGGGAGCTGTTTTTT. Protein sequence: CASSLRPANTGELFF.

The chain carries TRBV7-9 and TRBJ2-1; D is possibly TRBD1 (6 bases). Germline CDR1 and CDR2: SEHNR and FQNEAQ (reference sequence). CDR3 length equals 17 residues. The V gene lost 1 base and the J gene lost 0 bases, with 13 bases spanning the gap. The CDR3 region is CASSLGRVGGSYNEQFF. CDR3 DNA sequence: TGTGCCAGCAGCTTAGGGCGGGTAGGGGGCTCCTACAATGAGCAGTTCTTC.

The chain is built from TRBV29-1 and TRBJ2-7; D uncertain. From germline, CDR1 is SQVTM and CDR2 ANQGSEA. The CDR3 contains 12 residues. Trimming took off 5 bases at V and 7 bases at J, with 15 bases between the two ends. The CDR3 DNA is TGCAGCGTTAGCCTCTCCTCGGAGGAGCAGTACTTC. It codes for CSVSLSSEEQYF.

On this clone itself: The junction does not match germline at one end; this may be a read error. The rearrangement uses TRBV10-3 and TRBJ1-5; TRBD1 might be the D (5 bases). The CDR3 totals 15 residues. From germline, CDR1 is ENHRY and CDR2 SYGVKD. The CDR3 region has the DNA TGTGCCAGCAGTGACGTAATGGTACAGGCCGCCACCCAGCATTTT. Its protein is CASSDVMVQAATQHF.

This clone was found a few times. At one of its ends the junction is not consistent with the germline gene, which may arise from a read error. This chain links TRBV11-1 with TRBJ2-3; 7 nucleotides match TRBD1. The CDR3 is 16 amino acids. CDR1 and CDR2 from the germline V gene are SGHAT and FQDESV (reference sequence). The CDR3 reads CASSHGGRGSADSQYF. As DNA, the CDR3 is TGTGCCAGCAGCCATGGGGGCAGGGGGAGCGCAGATTCGCAGTATTTT.

This chain links TRBV5-1 with TRBJ2-5; perhaps TRBD2 as D (6 bases). Germline assignment: CDR1 SGHRS and CDR2 YFSETQ. This CDR3 is built from 13 residues. The germline V and J ends were trimmed by 5 bases and 2 bases, with 10 bases remaining between them. CDR3 loop: CASRRDSQETQYF. In DNA, the CDR3 is TGCGCCAGCAGGCGGGACTCTCAAGAGACCCAGTACTTC.

The CDR3 nucleotides read TGTGCCAGCAGGCTCTACGAGCAGTACTTC. This sequence encodes CASRLYEQYF. V and J are TRBV2 and TRBJ2-7, with D hard to call. Trimming shortened V by 6 bases and J by 3 bases, and 3 bases separated the two germline ends. This CDR3 comprises 10 residues. Looked up from germline, CDR1 is SNHLY and CDR2 is FYNNEI.

This chain joins TRBV7-9 and TRBJ2-7; 7 bases align to TRBD1. Germline CDR1 and CDR2: SEHNR and FQNEAQ (reference sequence). The CDR3 loop spans 15 amino acids. V lost 2 bases and J lost 3; bases outside the gene matches: 7. The CDR3, as DNA: TGTGCCAGCAGCTTATTGCGTCAGGGGGACTACGAGCAGTACTTC. Protein: CASSLLRQGDYEQYF.

This chain joins TRBV10-3 and TRBJ2-1; D is unclear. The CDR3 is made up of 12 amino acids. CDR1 is ENHRY, CDR2 SYGVKD, per germline. Trimming cost V 0 bases and J 9 bases, with 6 bases left between them. CDR3 bases: TGTGCCATCAGTGAGTCGTTGGGTGAGCAGTTCTTC. Encoded protein: CAISESLGEQFF.

In DNA, the CDR3 is TGCGCCAGCAGCTTGGATGGCAGGGTTGAGGAGACCCAGTACTTC. This codes for CASSLDGRVEETQYF. The chain joins TRBV5-1 to TRBJ2-5, with D maybe TRBD1 (5 bases). Germline V lookup: CDR1 SGHRS, CDR2 YFSETQ. V shed 0 bases and J shed 5 bases, with 14 bases lying between them. The CDR3 is 15 residues long.

V is TRBV10-1 and J is TRBJ2-2, with D possibly TRBD2 on 5 matching bases. In germline, CDR1 is WNHNN, CDR2 SYGVQD (reference sequence). The CDR3 has 16 amino acids. Trimming shortened V by 0 bases and J by 5 bases, and 13 bases separated the two germline ends. CDR3 DNA: TGCGCCAGCAGTGAGTCGACCTGGGGAGAGACCGGGGAGCTGTTTTTT. Translation: CASSESTWGETGELFF.

The chain couples TRBV4-1 to TRBJ2-2; maybe TRBD1 (6 bases). Germline lookup yields CDR1 MGHRA and CDR2 YSYEKL. CDR3 length: 15 amino acids. The V gene lost 2 bases and the J gene lost 6 bases, with 13 bases spanning the gap. The CDR3 nucleotides are TGCGCCAGCAGCCAACATCAGGGGTTTGCCGGGGAGCTGTTTTTT. The encoded protein is CASSQHQGFAGELFF.